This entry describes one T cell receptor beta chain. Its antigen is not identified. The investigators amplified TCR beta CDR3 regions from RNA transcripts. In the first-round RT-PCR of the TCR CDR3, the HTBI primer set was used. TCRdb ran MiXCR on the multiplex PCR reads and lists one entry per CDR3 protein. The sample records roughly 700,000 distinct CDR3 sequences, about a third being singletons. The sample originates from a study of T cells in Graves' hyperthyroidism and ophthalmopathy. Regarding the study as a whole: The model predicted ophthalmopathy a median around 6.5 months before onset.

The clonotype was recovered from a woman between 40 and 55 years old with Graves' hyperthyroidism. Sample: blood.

DNA of the CDR3: TGTGCCAGCAGCTTAAACTGGGTCGGGCCAGGGGAGGAGCAGTACTTC. Translated: CASSLNWVGPGEEQYF. The chain is built from TRBV7-8 and TRBJ2-7; possible D gene TRBD1, 6 bases. V was cut by 2 bases and J by 7 bases, with 21 bases left in between. Germline lookup yields CDR1 SGHVS and CDR2 FQNEAQ. The CDR3 totals 16 residues.